These 30 T cell receptor beta chains originate from one sample sequenced in a study. The protocol was immunoSEQ multiplex PCR, while the TCRdb copy is restricted to in-frame clones and leaves out a portion. Of about 68,000 clones listed, about 94% are singletons. Sequenced sample: PBMCs. These receptors were taken from a man aged 40-50 years with rheumatoid arthritis.

J is TRBJ2-1 and V is TRBV7-2; TRBD2 matches 13 bases. CDR3 length: 15 residues. J was trimmed by 8 bases and V by 7 bases; bases with no gene match: 8. Germline V lookup: CDR1 SGHTA, CDR2 FQGNSA. CDR3 bases: TGTGCCAGCAACTCCGGGACTAGCGGGAACCATGAGCAGTTCTTC. Translating gives CASNSGTSGNHEQFF.

Here the CDR3 DNA reads TGCGCCAGCAGCTTAGGGACAGGGCCCCCTGAAGCTTTCTTT. Encoded protein: CASSLGTGPPEAFF. The chain recombines TRBV5-1 with TRBJ1-1, with 9 bases fitting TRBD1. Per germline, CDR1 SGHRS and CDR2 YFSETQ. The CDR3 length is 14 residues. Germline trimming cut 2 bases from V and 6 bases from J; bases unmatched to any gene: 5.

This chain links TRBV28 with TRBJ1-5, with D unclear. The V and J ends lost 6 bases and 2 bases respectively, with 17 bases between them. The CDR3 covers 16 residues. The germline V gene encodes CDR1 MDHEN and CDR2 SYDVKM. The CDR3 DNA is TGTGCCAGCAGGGGCGGTCAGACACCCCGCAATCAGCCCCAGCATTTT. Translating gives CASRGGQTPRNQPQHF. The variable domain in full, with the rest retrieved from reference TRBV28 and TRBJ1-5, is DVKVTQSSRYLVKRTGEKVFLECVQDMDHENMFWYRQDPGLGLRLIYFSYDVKMKEKGDIPEGYSVSREKKERFSLILESASTNQTSMYLCASRGGQTPRNQPQHFGDGTRLSIL.

The gene calls are TRBV6-5 and TRBJ2-7; TRBD1 aligns across 9 bases. CDR1 is MNHEY and CDR2 is SVGAGI in the germline V gene. The CDR3 extends over 15 amino acids. The junction had 9 bases not matched to a gene; V was cut back by 6 bases and J by 3 bases. In DNA form, the CDR3 reads TGTGCCAGCAGAAGCACAGGGGGCGGAAGCTACGAGCAGTACTTC. This codes for CASRSTGGGSYEQYF.

V gene TRBV9 combines with J gene TRBJ2-2; tentatively, D is TRBD1 or TRBD2 (6 bases each). Trimming cost V 7 bases and J 8 bases, with 15 bases left between them. CDR1 and CDR2 (germline): SGDLS, YYNGEE. The CDR3 loop spans 13 amino acids. CDR3 loop: CASRSGAQGELFF. The CDR3 DNA reads TGTGCCAGCCGCTCGGGGGCGCAAGGGGAGCTGTTTTTT.

The rearrangement uses TRBV9 and TRBJ1-2; 9 positions match TRBD1. This CDR3 has 14 residues. Germline assignment: CDR1 SGDLS and CDR2 YYNGEE. V was pared by 3 bases and J by 8 bases, with 8 bases of the junction left unmatched. The CDR3 spells CASSDLQGARGYTF. CDR3 DNA sequence: TGTGCCAGCAGCGACTTACAGGGGGCTAGGGGCTACACCTTC.

The V gene is TRBV7-2, the J gene TRBJ1-5; D not certain. Germline V gene sequence: CDR1 SGHTA, CDR2 FQGNSA. The CDR3 is 14 amino acids. Trimming took off 1 base at V and 6 bases at J, with 10 bases between the two ends. CDR3 amino acids: CASSLEGGGQPQHF. CDR3 in DNA: TGTGCCAGCAGCTTAGAAGGCGGCGGTCAGCCCCAGCATTTT.

The V and J genes are TRBV9 and TRBJ1-2, with TRBD1 matching over 10 bases. Losses at the gene ends were 3 bases for V and 7 bases for J; bases not matched to a gene: 3. The CDR3 has 13 amino acids. Germline-derived CDR1 and CDR2 are SGDLS and YYNGEE. For the CDR3, the DNA is TGTGCCAGCAGCGGCGGACAGGGGGGTGGCTACACCTTC. This encodes CASSGGQGGGYTF.

The V call is TRBV7-9, the J call TRBJ1-5; no reliable D call. Germline-derived CDR1 and CDR2 are SEHNR and FQNEAQ (reference sequence). V lost 7 bases and J lost 0, with 7 bases in between. The CDR3 length is 13 residues. CDR3 in amino acids: CASNAYSNQPQHF. The CDR3 nucleotides are TGTGCCAGCAATGCCTATAGCAATCAGCCCCAGCATTTT. The variable domain in full, with the rest retrieved from reference TRBV7-9 and TRBJ1-5, is DTGVSQNPRHKITKRGQNVTFRCDPISEHNRLYWYRQTLGQGPEFLTYFQNEAQLEKSRLLSDRFSAERPKGSFSTLEIQRTEQGDSAMYLCASNAYSNQPQHFGDGTRLSIL.

This sequence joins TRBV14 and TRBJ1-1; D remains ambiguous. Germline loops: CDR1 SGHDN, CDR2 FVKESK. Deletions cut 3 bases from V and 6 bases from J, with 17 bases between. This CDR3 is 15 amino acids long. The chain's CDR3 is CASSQHSRGLAEAFF. The CDR3 nucleotides are TGTGCCAGCAGCCAGCACAGCCGCGGATTGGCTGAAGCTTTCTTT.

The V gene is TRBV6-5, the J gene TRBJ1-6; D is possibly TRBD1 (5 bases). Trimming left V 2 bases short and J 10 bases short, with 15 bases between. The CDR3 runs to 15 residues. The germline V gene has CDR1 MNHEY and CDR2 SVGAGI. CDR3 amino acids: CASSYGDQGGSPLHF. In DNA form, the CDR3 reads TGTGCCAGCAGTTACGGAGACCAGGGAGGGTCACCCCTCCACTTT.

The chain uses TRBV5-1 and TRBJ1-1; D gene ambiguous. Germline CDR1 reads SGHRS; CDR2 reads YFSETQ. Deletions cut 2 bases from V and 1 base from J, with 9 bases between. The CDR3 sequence is 14 residues long. As DNA, the CDR3 is TGCGCCAGCAGCTTTAACGGACCGAACACTGAAGCTTTCTTT. It yields the protein CASSFNGPNTEAFF.

V gene TRBV7-2 combines with J gene TRBJ1-1; D perhaps matches TRBD1 (5 bases). Between the trimmed V and J ends, which lost 3 bases and 11 bases, there was a span of 19 bases. In germline, CDR1 is SGHTA, CDR2 FQGNSA. This CDR3 has 14 residues. The CDR3 nucleotides are TGTGCCAGCAGCTTGAGGCAGGGTTTGCGAGCGGCTTTCTTT. Its protein is CASSLRQGLRAAFF.

J is TRBJ1-1 and V is TRBV12-3 or TRBV12-4, with 7 nucleotides matching TRBD1. The CDR3 has 13 residues. Losses at the gene ends were 6 bases for V and 1 base for J; bases not matched to a gene: 2. This CDR3 reads CASSRQGNTEAFF. The DNA of the CDR3 is TGTGCCAGCAGCCGACAGGGGAACACTGAAGCTTTCTTT.

V and J are TRBV7-2 and TRBJ2-1; D remains ambiguous. This CDR3 has 13 amino acids. V was trimmed by 2 bases and J by 5 bases, leaving 7 bases between them. From germline, CDR1 is SGHTA and CDR2 FQGNSA. The CDR3 loop reads CASSLTRNNEQFF. CDR3 DNA sequence: TGTGCCAGCAGCTTAACCAGAAACAATGAGCAGTTCTTC.

The chain combines TRBV4-1 with TRBJ1-2; D remains unclear. Germline V gene sequence: CDR1 MGHRA, CDR2 YSYEKL. This CDR3 contains 15 residues. Trimming pared 4 bases from V and 2 bases from J, leaving 14 bases between. For the CDR3, the DNA is TGCGCCAGCAGCCCCCATACATATACGAACTATGGCTACACCTTC. Its translation is CASSPHTYTNYGYTF.

J is TRBJ2-7 and V is TRBV27; D may be TRBD2 (6 bases). Germline CDR1 and CDR2: MNHEY and SMNVEV (reference sequence). V shed 0 bases and J shed 1 base, with 13 bases lying between them. CDR3 size: 16 residues. The DNA for the CDR3 is TGTGCCAGCAGTTTATCGTGGGGGGTTCTTTCCTACGAGCAGTACTTC. The encoded protein is CASSLSWGVLSYEQYF.

The V call is TRBV4-3, the J call TRBJ2-6; D is perhaps TRBD1 (6 bases). The CDR3 is 15 amino acids. V lost 7 bases, J lost 2 bases, and 12 bases lay in between. Germline-derived CDR1 and CDR2 are LGHNA and YSLEER. Here the CDR3 reads CASKEDSTGANVLTF. The CDR3 DNA is TGCGCCAGCAAGGAGGACAGCACTGGGGCCAACGTCCTGACTTTC.

V is TRBV12-5 and J is TRBJ2-7; D possibly matches TRBD1 or TRBD2 (7 bases each). CDR3 length equals 16 residues. Germline CDR1 is LGHNT and CDR2 is FRNRAP. Trimming left V 5 bases short and J 3 bases short, with 20 bases between. The CDR3: CASGGAGQTKIYEQYF. CDR3 nucleotide sequence: TGTGCTAGTGGTGGAGCGGGACAGACCAAGATCTACGAGCAGTACTTC.

This clone was seen a single time. The genes are TRBV19 and TRBJ1-5, with D tentatively TRBD1 (6 bases). The CDR3 extends over 14 amino acids. Deletions cut 3 bases from V and 5 bases from J, with 11 bases between. The germline CDR1 and CDR2 sequences are LNHDA and SQIVND (reference sequence). The CDR3 sequence: CASSIDRIDQPQHF. In DNA, the CDR3 is TGTGCCAGTAGTATTGACAGGATAGATCAGCCCCAGCATTTT. Looking up the rest from reference TRBV19 and TRBJ1-5 gives the full variable domain: DGGITQSPKYLFRKEGQNVTLSCEQNLNHDAMYWYRQDPGQGLRLIYYSQIVNDFQKGDIAEGYSVSREKKESFPLTVTSAQKNPTAFYLCASSIDRIDQPQHFGDGTRLSIL.

This rearrangement joins TRBV7-8 to TRBJ2-3; D uncertain. The CDR3 extends over 13 amino acids. The V gene's germline CDR1 is SGHVS and CDR2 FQNEAQ. The V end lost 3 bases, the J end lost 1 base, and 5 bases lay between the germline ends. In nucleotides, the CDR3 is TGTGCCAGCAGCTTGGAACGCACAGATACGCAGTATTTT. It encodes CASSLERTDTQYF.

This chain connects TRBV20-1 to TRBJ2-7, with TRBD2 matching 12 bases. This CDR3 has 15 residues. From germline, CDR1 is DFQATT and CDR2 SNEGSKA (reference sequence). V lost 3 bases, J lost 2 bases, and 5 bases stayed unmatched. The CDR3 DNA reads TGCAGTGCTAGTGGGGGACTAGCGGGCGCCTACGAGCAGTACTTC. This encodes CSASGGLAGAYEQYF.

The chain combines TRBV3-1 (or the pseudogene TRBV3-2) with TRBJ2-7; no reliable D call. CDR1 is LGHDT, CDR2 YNNKEL, per germline (reference sequence). V dropped 3 bases and J dropped 2 bases, with 8 bases sitting between them. The CDR3 has 13 residues. CDR3 protein: CASSQENTYEQYF. As DNA, the CDR3 is TGTGCCAGCAGCCAGGAAAATACCTACGAGCAGTACTTC.

Only a few counts were recorded for this clone. J is TRBJ1-2 and V is TRBV30, with 7 bases that match TRBD1. The CDR3 runs 12 residues. Germline lookup yields CDR1 GTSNPN and CDR2 SVGIG (reference sequence). Unmatched junction bases numbered 11, after V lost 6 bases and J lost 10 bases. The CDR3 DNA is TGTGCCTGCGGGATGGGACAGCTTGCCTACACCTTC. It yields the protein CACGMGQLAYTF.

This rearrangement joins TRBV18 to TRBJ1-1; TRBD1 is a possible D gene (6 bases). The ends were cut back, 2 bases at V and 2 bases at J, with 12 bases in the middle. The length of the CDR3 is 15 residues. The germline gives CDR1 KGHSH, CDR2 LQKENI. The CDR3 DNA is TGTGCCAGCTCACCAAATACAGGGCCCAACACTGAAGCTTTCTTT. Protein: CASSPNTGPNTEAFF.

V and J are TRBV10-3 and TRBJ1-1, with 8 bases identical to TRBD1. This CDR3 has 14 amino acids. Trimming at V came to 6 bases and at J to 1 base, leaving 4 bases not matched to a gene. Germline values: CDR1 ENHRY, CDR2 SYGVKD. The CDR3 sequence is CAIRDREGNTEAFF. CDR3 in DNA: TGTGCCATCAGGGACAGGGAGGGGAACACTGAAGCTTTCTTT.

The V call is TRBV5-5, the J call TRBJ1-2, with a tentative D call TRBD1 (5 bases). Per the germline V gene, CDR1 is SGHKS and CDR2 is YYEKEE (reference sequence). CDR3 length: 15 residues. Trimming pared 0 bases from V and 4 bases from J, leaving 13 bases between. The CDR3 DNA reads as TGTGCCAGCAGCTTGGAAGGGGCCCTAGGCTATGGCTACACCTTC. Translated: CASSLEGALGYGYTF.

The chain links TRBV6-5 to TRBJ2-1; 7 bases match TRBD2. This CDR3 spans 15 amino acids. Looked up from germline, CDR1 is MNHEY and CDR2 is SVGAGI. Unmatched junction bases numbered 1, after V lost 2 bases and J lost 0 bases. CDR3 DNA sequence: TGTGCCAGCAGTTACGGCGGGAGCTCCTACAATGAGCAGTTCTTC. Translation gives CASSYGGSSYNEQFF.

The chain couples TRBV4-1 to TRBJ2-5, with D unresolved. Germline CDR1 reads MGHRA; CDR2 reads YSYEKL. CDR3 length: 15 amino acids. Trimming took off 2 bases at V and 2 bases at J, with 12 bases between the two ends. CDR3 coding DNA: TGCGCCAGCAGCCAATTGCTCCTCCCACAAGAGACCCAGTACTTC. Its protein product is CASSQLLLPQETQYF.

The genes are TRBV7-2 and TRBJ2-3; 9 nucleotides match TRBD2. The junction had 7 bases not matched to a gene; V was cut back by 1 base and J by 8 bases. The length of the CDR3 is 15 residues. The germline CDR1 and CDR2 sequences are SGHTA and FQGNSA. The CDR3 protein is CASSLVGGGRATQYF. The CDR3 coding sequence is TGTGCCAGCAGCTTAGTCGGGGGCGGGAGGGCTACGCAGTATTTT.